This T cell receptor beta chain comes out of a study of neoadjuvant anti-PD-1 for oral cavity cancer. Data came from immunoSEQ multiplex PCR; TCRdb stores just in-frame clones and leaves some out. The table shows 10,000 to 15,000 clones, with about 63% occurring only once. The V end lost 4 bases, the J end lost 7 bases, and 14 bases lay between the germline ends. Germline V gene data show CDR1 as SGHDT and CDR2 as YYEEEE. CDR3 length: 13 residues. This clone showed up just a few times. V gene TRBV5-6 combines with J gene TRBJ1-1; D is undetermined. The sequenced sample was PBMCs, obtained before nivolumab (anti-PD-1) treatment. The TCR was taken from a person between 40 and 85 years old with oral cavity squamous cell carcinoma. Here the CDR3 reads CASSPLSIGEAFF. The CDR3 DNA sequence: TGTGCCAGCAGCCCCTTATCCATCGGTGAAGCTTTCTTT.